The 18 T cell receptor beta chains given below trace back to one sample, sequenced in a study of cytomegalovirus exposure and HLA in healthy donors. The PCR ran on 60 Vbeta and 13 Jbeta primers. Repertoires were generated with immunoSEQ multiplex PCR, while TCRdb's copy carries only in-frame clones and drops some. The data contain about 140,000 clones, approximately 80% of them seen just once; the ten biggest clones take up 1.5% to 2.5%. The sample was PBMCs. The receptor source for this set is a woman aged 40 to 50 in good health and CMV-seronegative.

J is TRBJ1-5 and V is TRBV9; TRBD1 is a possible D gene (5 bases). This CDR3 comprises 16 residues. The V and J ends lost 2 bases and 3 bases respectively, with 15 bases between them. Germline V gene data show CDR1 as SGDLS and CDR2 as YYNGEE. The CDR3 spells CASSVCLGTPNQPQHF. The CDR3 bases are TGTGCCAGCAGCGTTTGTTTAGGGACTCCCAATCAGCCCCAGCATTTT.

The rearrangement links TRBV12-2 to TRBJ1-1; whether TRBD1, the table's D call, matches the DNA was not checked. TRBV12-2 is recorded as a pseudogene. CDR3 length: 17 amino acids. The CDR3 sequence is CASRLLSLYIMNTEAFF. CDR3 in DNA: TGTGCAAGTCGCTTACTCTCCTTGTACATCATGAACACTGAAGCTTTCTTT.

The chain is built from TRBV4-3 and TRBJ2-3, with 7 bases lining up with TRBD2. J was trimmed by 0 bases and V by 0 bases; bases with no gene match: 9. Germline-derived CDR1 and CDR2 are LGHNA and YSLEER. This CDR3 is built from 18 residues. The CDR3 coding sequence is TGCGCCAGCAGCCAAGAGGCCGGGACTAAAAAGAGCACAGATACGCAGTATTTT. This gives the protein CASSQEAGTKKSTDTQYF.

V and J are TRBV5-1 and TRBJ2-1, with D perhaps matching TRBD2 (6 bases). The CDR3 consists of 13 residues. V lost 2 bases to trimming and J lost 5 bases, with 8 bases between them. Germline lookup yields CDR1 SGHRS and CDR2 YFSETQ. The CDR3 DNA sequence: TGCGCCAGCAGCTTACTAGCCGACAATGAGCAGTTCTTC. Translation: CASSLLADNEQFF.

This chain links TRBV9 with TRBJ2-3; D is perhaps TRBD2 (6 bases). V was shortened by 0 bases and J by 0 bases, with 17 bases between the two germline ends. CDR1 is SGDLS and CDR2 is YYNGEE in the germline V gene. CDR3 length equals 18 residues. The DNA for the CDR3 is TGTGCCAGCAGCGTAGGAATAAAGCGGGCTCCTAGCACAGATACGCAGTATTTT. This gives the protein CASSVGIKRAPSTDTQYF.

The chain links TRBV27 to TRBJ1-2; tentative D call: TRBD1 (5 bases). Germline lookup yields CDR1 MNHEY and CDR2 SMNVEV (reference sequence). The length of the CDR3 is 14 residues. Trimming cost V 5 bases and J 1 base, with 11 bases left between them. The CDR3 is CASSAQGLNYGYTF. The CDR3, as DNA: TGTGCCAGCAGTGCCCAGGGTCTTAACTATGGCTACACCTTC.

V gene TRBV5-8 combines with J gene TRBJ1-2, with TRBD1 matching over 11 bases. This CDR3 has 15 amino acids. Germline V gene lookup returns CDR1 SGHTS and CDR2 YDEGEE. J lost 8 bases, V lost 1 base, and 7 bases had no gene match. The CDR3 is CASSLSGQGARGYTF. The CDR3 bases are TGTGCCAGCAGCTTGTCCGGACAGGGGGCGCGAGGCTACACCTTC.

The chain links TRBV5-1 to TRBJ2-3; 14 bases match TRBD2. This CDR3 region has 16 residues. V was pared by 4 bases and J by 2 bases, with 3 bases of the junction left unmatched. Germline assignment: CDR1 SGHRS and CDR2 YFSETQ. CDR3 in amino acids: CASSATSGRATDTQYF. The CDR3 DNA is TGCGCCAGCAGCGCGACTAGCGGGAGGGCCACAGATACGCAGTATTTT. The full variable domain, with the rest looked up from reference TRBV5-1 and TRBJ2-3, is KAGVTQTPRYLIKTRGQQVTLSCSPISGHRSVSWYQQTPGQGLQFLFEYFSETQRNKGNFPGRFSGRQFSNSRSEMNVSTLELGDSALYLCASSATSGRATDTQYFGPGTRLTVL.

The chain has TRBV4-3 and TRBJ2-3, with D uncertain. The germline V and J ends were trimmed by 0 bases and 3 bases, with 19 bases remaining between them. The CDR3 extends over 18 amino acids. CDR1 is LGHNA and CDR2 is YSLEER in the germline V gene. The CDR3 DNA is TGCGCCAGCAGCCAAGATCACATTACAGCCTATGGGACAGATACGCAGTATTTT. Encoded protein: CASSQDHITAYGTDTQYF.

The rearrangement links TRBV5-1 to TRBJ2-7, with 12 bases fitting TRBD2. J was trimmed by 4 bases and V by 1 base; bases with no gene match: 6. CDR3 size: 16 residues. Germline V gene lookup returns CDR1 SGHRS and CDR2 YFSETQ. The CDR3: CASSLRTSGILYEQYF. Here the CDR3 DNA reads TGCGCCAGCAGCTTGAGGACTAGCGGGATACTTTACGAGCAGTACTTC.

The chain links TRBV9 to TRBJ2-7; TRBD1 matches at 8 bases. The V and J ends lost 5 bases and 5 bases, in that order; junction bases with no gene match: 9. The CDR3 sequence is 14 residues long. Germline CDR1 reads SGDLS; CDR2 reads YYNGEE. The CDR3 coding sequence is TGTGCCAGCAGTGACATCGGGACAGGCGACGAGCAGTACTTC. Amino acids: CASSDIGTGDEQYF.

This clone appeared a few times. The CDR3 nucleotides are TGTGCCAGCAGCTTCGGGGGGGACGACAGGTCGGCTTTCTTT. It specifies CASSFGGDDRSAFF. The gene calls are TRBV5-4 and TRBJ1-1, with D maybe TRBD1 (6 bases). The V and J ends lost 2 bases and 11 bases respectively, with 19 bases between them. In germline, CDR1 is SGHNT, CDR2 YYREEE (reference sequence). The CDR3 is 14 residues long.

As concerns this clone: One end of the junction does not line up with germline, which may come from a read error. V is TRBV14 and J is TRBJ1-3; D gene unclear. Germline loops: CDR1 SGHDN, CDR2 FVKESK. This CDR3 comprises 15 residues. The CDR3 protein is CASSQVLGSGNTIYF. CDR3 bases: TGTGCCAGCAGCCAAGTTTTGGGCTCTGGTAACACCATATATTTT. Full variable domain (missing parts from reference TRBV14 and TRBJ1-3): EAGVTQFPSHSVIEKGQTVTLRCDPISGHDNLYWYRRVMGKEIKFLLHFVKESKQDESGMPNNRFLAERTGGTYSTLKVQPAELEDSGVYFCASSQVLGSGNTIYFGEGSWLTVV.

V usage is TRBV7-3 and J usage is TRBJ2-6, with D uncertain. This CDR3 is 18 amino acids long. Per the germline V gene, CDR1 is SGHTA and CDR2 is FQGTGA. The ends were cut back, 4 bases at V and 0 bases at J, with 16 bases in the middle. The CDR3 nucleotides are TGTGCCAGCAGCTCAACGCGAGGTAGCCGCTCTGGGGCCAACGTCCTGACTTTC. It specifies CASSSTRGSRSGANVLTF.

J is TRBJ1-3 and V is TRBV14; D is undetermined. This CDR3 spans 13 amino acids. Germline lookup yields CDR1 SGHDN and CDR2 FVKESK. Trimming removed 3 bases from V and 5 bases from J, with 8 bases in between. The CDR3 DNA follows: TGTGCCAGCAGCCACCTAGCCAGAAACACCATATATTTT. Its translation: CASSHLARNTIYF.

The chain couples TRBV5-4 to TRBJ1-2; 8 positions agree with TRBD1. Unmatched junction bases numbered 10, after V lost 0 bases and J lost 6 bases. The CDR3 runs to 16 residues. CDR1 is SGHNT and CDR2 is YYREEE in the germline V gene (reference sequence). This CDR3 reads CASSLETGQGSDGYTF. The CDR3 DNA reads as TGTGCCAGCAGCTTGGAAACCGGACAGGGAAGCGATGGCTACACCTTC.

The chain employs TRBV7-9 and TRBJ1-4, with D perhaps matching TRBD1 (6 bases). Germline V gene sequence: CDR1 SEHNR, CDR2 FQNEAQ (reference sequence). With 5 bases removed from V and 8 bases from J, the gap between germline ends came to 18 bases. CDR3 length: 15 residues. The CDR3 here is CASSPGSGGREKLFF. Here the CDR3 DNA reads TGTGCCAGCAGCCCAGGGAGCGGGGGGCGAGAAAAACTGTTTTTT. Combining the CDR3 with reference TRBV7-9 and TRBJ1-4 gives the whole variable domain DTGVSQNPRHKITKRGQNVTFRCDPISEHNRLYWYRQTLGQGPEFLTYFQNEAQLEKSRLLSDRFSAERPKGSFSTLEIQRTEQGDSAMYLCASSPGSGGREKLFFGSGTQLSVL.

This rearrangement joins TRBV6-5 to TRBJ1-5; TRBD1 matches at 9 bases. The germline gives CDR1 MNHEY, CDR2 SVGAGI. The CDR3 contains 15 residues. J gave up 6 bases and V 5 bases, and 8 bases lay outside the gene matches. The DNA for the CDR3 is TGTGCCAGCAGTCCGTGGACAGGGGAGGGTCAGCCCCAGCATTTT. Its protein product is CASSPWTGEGQPQHF.